One and the same sample provided the 3 T cell receptor beta chains below, sequenced in a study of tumor and adjacent non-tumor tissue in lung cancer (dated by TCRdb to 2016 to 2018). Preparation of the library involved multiplex PCR. For sequencing, an Illumina HiSeq 2500 was employed. TCRbeta libraries were built by three rounds of nested PCR using primers (Table S4), following protocols modified from ARM-PCR. The public reads were reprocessed in TCRdb via fastp at Q25 and MiXCR, keeping in-frame beta chains. Records with the same CDR3 protein are collapsed into one entry carrying the most frequent genes and DNA. The sample table shows 60,000 to 65,000 distinct CDR3 sequences, and roughly two thirds are seen once. The ten most abundant clones make up 32% of the sample. RNA was isolated from bulk unsorted tissue, and RNA quality was assessed with a NanoDrop ND-1000 and an Agilent 2100. Normal lung samples were distant non-tumor tissue taken more than 3 cm from the tumor edge.

Sequencing used distant non-tumor lung tissue. The receptors shown here come from a man in his 70s with non-small cell lung cancer.

Concerning this clonotype itself: A much larger clone differs by one base, so this may be a read error. The gene calls are TRBV12-3 or TRBV12-4 and TRBJ1-1; D is perhaps TRBD1 (5 bases). The germline V and J ends were trimmed by 5 bases and 4 bases, with 17 bases remaining between them. The CDR3 sequence is 15 residues long. CDR3 DNA: TGTGCCAGCAGTGGATGCAGGGCGGAGGGCACTGAAGCTTTCTTT. As protein: CASSGCRAEGTEAFF.

This clonotype occurred once. The chain links TRBV11-2 to TRBJ2-5; 7 bases are shared with TRBD2. This CDR3 is 14 amino acids long. The J segment lost 14 bases and the V segment lost 5 bases, leaving 17 bases of the junction unmatched. Germline CDR1 SGHAT, CDR2 FQNNGV. The CDR3 sequence: CASSPWEGQEIQYF. Written as DNA, the CDR3 is TGTGCCAGCAGCCCCTGGGAGGGCCAAGAGATCCAATACTTC.

This clonotype was seen a few times. This CDR3 reads CASCMRGGATDTQYF. The CDR3, as DNA: TGTGCCAGCTGTATGAGGGGCGGGGCAACAGATACGCAGTATTTT. The V gene is TRBV25-1, the J gene TRBJ2-3; TRBD2 is a possible D gene (6 bases). This CDR3 comprises 15 residues. The V end was cut by 8 bases, the J end by 3 bases, with 18 bases between. The V gene's germline CDR1 is MGHDK and CDR2 SYGVNS.